The rows below give T cell receptor beta chains drawn from one sample of a study of shared clonotypes between healthy human individuals. The method was immunoSEQ multiplex PCR; TCRdb's version includes in-frame clones alone and lacks a portion of them. The data show 2 million to 2.5 million clones, approximately 95% seen once. The sample was naive CD4+ T cells from PBMCs. These receptors all stem from a man aged 18 to 30 in good health. Some clones in this sample may be carry-over from other donors' samples. CDR3s include the opening cysteine and the closing phenylalanine or tryptophan. Size values are once, few and many counts, or a class for expanded clones, and some rows have none.

CDR3: CSVAPTLAGAETQYF
size: NA
J: TRBJ2-5
V: TRBV29-1

CDR3: CASSTGANQPQHF
size: NA
J: TRBJ1-5
V: TRBV19

CDR3: CASSYQGAAYGYTF
size: NA
J: TRBJ1-2
V: TRBV27

CDR3: CASSLLAGTTNEKLFF
size: NA
J: TRBJ1-4
V: TRBV5-4

CDR3: CASSVGFMSSSYNEQFF
size: NA
J: TRBJ2-1
V: TRBV9

CDR3: CASSLTGGTEAFF
size: once
J: TRBJ1-1
V: TRBV5-1

CDR3: CASSGAVDETQYF
size: NA
J: TRBJ2-5
V: TRBV18

CDR3: CASSPPGQGSVGFYGYTF
size: NA
J: TRBJ1-2
V: TRBV18

CDR3: CASSLVQSGEGTDTQYF
size: once
J: TRBJ2-3
V: TRBV5-1

CDR3: CASRGPPRGTGELFF
size: NA
J: TRBJ2-2
V: TRBV11-1

CDR3: CASSSQGLNTEAFF
size: once
J: TRBJ1-1
V: TRBV11-3

CDR3: CSTRRGAGTDTQYF
size: NA
J: TRBJ2-3
V: TRBV29-1

CDR3: CASSQDPGTTYGYTF
size: few
J: TRBJ1-2
V: TRBV4-1

CDR3: CASSQVLWEPVDTEAFF
size: NA
J: TRBJ1-1
V: TRBV4-1

CDR3: CASSWGLPRLYEQYF
size: once
J: TRBJ2-7
V: TRBV27

CDR3: CASSPTDSNQPQHF
size: NA
J: TRBJ1-5
V: TRBV6-6

CDR3: CASSVTGYTEAFF
size: NA
J: TRBJ1-1
V: TRBV7-3

CDR3: CASSLEVGAASTDTQYF
size: NA
J: TRBJ2-3
V: TRBV5-6

CDR3: CAWRNRGGADIQYF
size: once
J: TRBJ2-4
V: TRBV30

CDR3: CASSLGSVNTGELFF
size: NA
J: TRBJ2-2
V: TRBV7-6

CDR3: CASSLPGTSGRGHTQYF
size: NA
J: TRBJ2-3
V: TRBV27

CDR3: CSLSGRNYNEQFF
size: NA
J: TRBJ2-1
V: TRBV29-1

CDR3: CASSPPLAGNEQYF
size: NA
J: TRBJ2-7
V: TRBV18

CDR3: CATSYSRVGTEKLFF
size: NA
J: TRBJ1-4
V: TRBV15

CDR3: CATKDVPGQPQHF
size: NA
J: TRBJ1-5
V: TRBV19

CDR3: CASSFLGQGRGNTIYF
size: NA
J: TRBJ1-3
V: TRBV7-2

CDR3: CASSGQGQGEGTQYF
size: NA
J: TRBJ2-3
V: TRBV6-1

CDR3: CASSLVDRFINYGYTF
size: NA
J: TRBJ1-2
V: TRBV4-1

CDR3: CASSEIWYTEAFF
size: NA
J: TRBJ1-1
V: TRBV6-1

CDR3: CASSRPSDRTSGNTIYF
size: NA
J: TRBJ1-3
V: TRBV5-1

CDR3: CASSFGHPRTGGSYNEQFF
size: NA
J: TRBJ2-1
V: TRBV5-1

CDR3: CATSRGLVNEQYF
size: NA
J: TRBJ2-7
V: TRBV15

CDR3: CASSISDVNTIYF
size: once
J: TRBJ1-3
V: TRBV19

CDR3: CASSSYSDTQYF
size: NA
J: TRBJ2-3
V: TRBV11-2

CDR3: CASIRVAGNNEQFF
size: NA
J: TRBJ2-1
V: TRBV6-5

CDR3: CAGASDSNQPQHF
size: NA
J: TRBJ1-5
V: TRBV2

CDR3: CASFKVGTDPLEQYF
size: NA
J: TRBJ2-7
V: TRBV10-2

CDR3: CASSQDRGPLVYEQYF
size: NA
J: TRBJ2-7
V: TRBV14

CDR3: CASSSHLDTQYF
size: NA
J: TRBJ2-3
V: TRBV28

CDR3: CAISRDRAGTGELFF
size: NA
J: TRBJ2-2
V: TRBV15

CDR3: CASSLDVWGRAGQNTQYF
size: NA
J: TRBJ2-3
V: TRBV5-1

CDR3: CASSLGQGNNEQFF
size: NA
J: TRBJ2-1
V: TRBV7-7

CDR3: CSVQDRAVSFF
size: NA
J: TRBJ1-1
V: TRBV29-1

CDR3: CASSLARVSDGYTF
size: NA
J: TRBJ1-2
V: TRBV5-1

CDR3: CASNRELSGNTIYF
size: NA
J: TRBJ1-3
V: TRBV19

CDR3: CASSPREPATNEKLFF
size: NA
J: TRBJ1-4
V: TRBV11-2

CDR3: CASSARQGADEQYF
size: NA
J: TRBJ2-7
V: TRBV9

CDR3: CASSSRGGSYEQYF
size: NA
J: TRBJ2-7
V: TRBV5-1

CDR3: CAWASTGYNYGYTF
size: NA
J: TRBJ1-2
V: TRBV30

CDR3: CASSKGQGRTGELFF
size: NA
J: TRBJ2-2
V: TRBV28

CDR3: CAISSGQETQYF
size: NA
J: TRBJ2-5
V: TRBV6-6

CDR3: CASSTLGRGRYNEQFF
size: NA
J: TRBJ2-1
V: TRBV14

CDR3: CSVPPGLTSTDTQYF
size: NA
J: TRBJ2-3
V: TRBV29-1

CDR3: CASSPVPGQGAYEQYF
size: once
J: TRBJ2-7
V: TRBV4-3